The 5 T cell receptor beta chains below come from one sample, sequenced in a study of cytomegalovirus exposure and HLA in healthy donors. The PCR was carried out with 60 Vbeta primers and 13 Jbeta primers. Sequenced by immunoSEQ multiplex PCR; TCRdb stores in-frame clones only, minus some. The table records some 150,000 clones, over 60% of them present only once. The specimen was PBMCs. The source of these receptors is a man aged 40-49 years in good health and CMV-seropositive.

The CDR3 DNA follows: TGCGCCAGCAGCTTCCGGTCTAGCGGGAGAGGAGAGACCCAGTACTTC. The encoded protein is CASSFRSSGRGETQYF. This chain uses TRBV5-1 with TRBJ2-5; 10 bases fit TRBD2. Germline V gene data show CDR1 as SGHRS and CDR2 as YFSETQ. V shed 2 bases, J shed 4 bases, and the junction held 8 bases outside the gene matches. This CDR3 region has 16 residues. The full variable domain, its missing parts supplied by reference TRBV5-1 and TRBJ2-5, is KAGVTQTPRYLIKTRGQQVTLSCSPISGHRSVSWYQQTPGQGLQFLFEYFSETQRNKGNFPGRFSGRQFSNSRSEMNVSTLELGDSALYLCASSFRSSGRGETQYFGPGTRLLVL.

This sequence joins TRBV5-6 and TRBJ2-7; no definite D call. Trimming removed 0 bases from V and 0 bases from J, with 7 bases in between. This CDR3 is built from 14 residues. Germline V lookup: CDR1 SGHDT, CDR2 YYEEEE. CDR3 loop: CASSLGQASYEQYF. The CDR3 DNA reads as TGTGCCAGCAGCTTGGGGCAGGCCTCCTACGAGCAGTACTTC.

This clone was recorded a few times. The chain joins TRBV6-5 to TRBJ2-5, with 7 bases lining up with TRBD1. V was clipped by 4 bases and J by 5 bases; unmatched bases: 10. Germline V gives CDR1 MNHEY, CDR2 SVGAGI. The CDR3 spans 15 residues. The CDR3 DNA follows: TGTGCCAGCAGTTTCCGACAGGGTATTAGGGAGACCCAGTACTTC. It translates to CASSFRQGIRETQYF.

This clone showed up just a few times. The chain couples TRBV6-5 to TRBJ1-6; no clear D. The V gene's germline CDR1 is MNHEY and CDR2 SVGAGI. The CDR3 length is 13 residues. V was trimmed by 2 bases and J by 9 bases, leaving 8 bases between them. CDR3 in amino acids: CASSYERFSPLHF. In DNA form, the CDR3 reads TGTGCCAGCAGTTACGAGAGGTTTTCACCCCTCCACTTT.

This clone has more than one count but fewer than ten. The genes are TRBV7-2 and TRBJ2-3; the match to TRBD2 covers 9 bases. Germline V gene data show CDR1 as SGHTA and CDR2 as FQGNSA. Trimming removed 1 base from V and 3 bases from J; junction bases left unmatched: 11. The CDR3 is made up of 18 amino acids. CDR3 bases: TGTGCCAGCAGCTTAGTGTTTGGGCGGGGGGGGCTTACAGATACGCAGTATTTT. It specifies CASSLVFGRGGLTDTQYF.